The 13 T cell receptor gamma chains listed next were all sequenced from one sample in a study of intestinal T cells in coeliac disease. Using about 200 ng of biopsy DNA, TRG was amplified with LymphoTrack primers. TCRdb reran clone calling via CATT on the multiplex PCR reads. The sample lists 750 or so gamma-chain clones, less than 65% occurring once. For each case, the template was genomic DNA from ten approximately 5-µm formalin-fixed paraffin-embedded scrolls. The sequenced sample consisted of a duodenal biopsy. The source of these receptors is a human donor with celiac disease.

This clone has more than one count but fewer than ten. CDR3 coding DNA: TGTGCCACCTGGGCTCTGTATTATTATAAGAAACTCTTT. This codes for CATWALYYYKKLF. The rearrangement joins TRGV4 to TRGJ1 or TRGJ2. The CDR3 length is 13 residues. Germline-derived CDR1 and CDR2 are EGSTGY and YDSYTSSV. V lost 5 bases, J lost 2 bases, and 6 bases stayed unmatched.

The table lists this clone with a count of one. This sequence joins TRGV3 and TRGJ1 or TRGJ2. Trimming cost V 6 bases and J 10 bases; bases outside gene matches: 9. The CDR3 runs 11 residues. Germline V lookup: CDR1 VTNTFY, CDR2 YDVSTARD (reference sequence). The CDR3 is CATWPWGKKLF. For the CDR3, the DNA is TGTGCCACCTGGCCCTGGGGAAAGAAACTCTTT.

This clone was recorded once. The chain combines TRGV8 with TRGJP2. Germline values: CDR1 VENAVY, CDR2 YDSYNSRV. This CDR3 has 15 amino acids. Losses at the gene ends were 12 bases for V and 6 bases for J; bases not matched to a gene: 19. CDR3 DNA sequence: TGTGCCGACGGATGGGGGTTCGGGTGTGATTGGATCAAGACGTTT. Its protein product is CADGWGFGCDWIKTF.

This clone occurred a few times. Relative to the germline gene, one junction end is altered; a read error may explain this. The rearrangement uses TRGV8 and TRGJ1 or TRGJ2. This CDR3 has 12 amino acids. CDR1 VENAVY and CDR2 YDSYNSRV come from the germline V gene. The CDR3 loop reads CAPGLIYYKKLF. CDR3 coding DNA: TGTGCACCTGGGTTGATTTATTATAAGAAACTTTTT.

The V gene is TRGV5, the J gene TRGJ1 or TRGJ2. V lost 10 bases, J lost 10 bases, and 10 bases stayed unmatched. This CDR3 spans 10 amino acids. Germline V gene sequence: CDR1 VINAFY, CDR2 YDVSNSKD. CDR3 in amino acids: CATPFIKKLF. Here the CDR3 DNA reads TGTGCCACACCTTTCATCAAGAAACTCTTT.

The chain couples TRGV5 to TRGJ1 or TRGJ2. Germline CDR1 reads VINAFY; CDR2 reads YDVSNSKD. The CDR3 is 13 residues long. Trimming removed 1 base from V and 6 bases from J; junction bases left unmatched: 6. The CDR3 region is CATWDSHCYKKLF. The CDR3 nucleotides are TGTGCCACCTGGGACAGCCATTGTTATAAGAAACTCTTT.

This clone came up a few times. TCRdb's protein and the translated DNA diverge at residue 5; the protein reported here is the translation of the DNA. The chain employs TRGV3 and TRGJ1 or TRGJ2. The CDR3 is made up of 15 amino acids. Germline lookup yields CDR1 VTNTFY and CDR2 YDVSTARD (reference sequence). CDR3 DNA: TGTGCCACCTGGGGCAGGCCCCTAAATTATTATAAGAAACTCTTT. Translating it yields CATWGRPLNYYKKLF.

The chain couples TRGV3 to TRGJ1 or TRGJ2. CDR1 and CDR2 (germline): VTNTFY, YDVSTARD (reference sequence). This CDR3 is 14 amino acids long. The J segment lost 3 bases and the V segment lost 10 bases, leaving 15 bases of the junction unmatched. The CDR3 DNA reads TGTGCCACTGGGACAGGGGGTTTTTATTATAAGAAACTCTTT. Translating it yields CATGTGGFYYKKLF.

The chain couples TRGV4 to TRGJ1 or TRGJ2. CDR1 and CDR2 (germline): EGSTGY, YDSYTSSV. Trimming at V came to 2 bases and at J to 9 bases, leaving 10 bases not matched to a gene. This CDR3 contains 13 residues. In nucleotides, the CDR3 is TGTGCCACCTGGGATGATGGGGATAGTAAGAAACTCTTT. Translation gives CATWDDGDSKKLF.

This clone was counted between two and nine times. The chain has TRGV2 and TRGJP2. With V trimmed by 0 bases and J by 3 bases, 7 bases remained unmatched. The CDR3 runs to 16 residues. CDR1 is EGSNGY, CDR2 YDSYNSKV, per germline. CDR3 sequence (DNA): TGTGCCACCTGGGACGGGCCCCCGGGTAGTGATTGGATCAAGACGTTT. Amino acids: CATWDGPPGSDWIKTF.

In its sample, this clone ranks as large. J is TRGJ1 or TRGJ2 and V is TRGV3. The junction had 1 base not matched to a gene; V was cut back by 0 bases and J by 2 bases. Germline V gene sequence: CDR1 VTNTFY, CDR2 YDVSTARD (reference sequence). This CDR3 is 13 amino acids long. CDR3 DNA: TGTGCCACCTGGGACAGGCATTATTATAAGAAACTCTTT. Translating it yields CATWDRHYYKKLF.

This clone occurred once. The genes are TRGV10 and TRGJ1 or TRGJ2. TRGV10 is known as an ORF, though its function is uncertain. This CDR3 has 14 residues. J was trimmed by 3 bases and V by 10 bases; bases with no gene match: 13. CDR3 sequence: CAALGLKIYYKKLF. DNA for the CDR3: TGTGCTGCGTTGGGGTTAAAAATTTATTATAAGAAACTCTTT.

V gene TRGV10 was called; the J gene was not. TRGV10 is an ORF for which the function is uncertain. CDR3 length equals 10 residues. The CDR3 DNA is TGTGCTGCGTGGAGGAGAGGAAAGACCTTT. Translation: CAAWRRGKTF.